These 12 T cell receptor beta chains came from one sample sequenced in a study of cytomegalovirus exposure and HLA in healthy donors. Amplification used 60 Vbeta primers and 13 Jbeta primers. Repertoires were generated with immunoSEQ multiplex PCR, while TCRdb's copy carries only in-frame clones and drops some. The sample holds approximately 100,000 clones; around 80% are singletons and the top ten take 3% to 3.5%. The sample taken for sequencing was PBMCs. The receptors were gathered from a woman aged 40 to 50 in good health and CMV-seronegative.

The V and J genes are TRBV27 and TRBJ2-1; 7 bases line up with TRBD2. The CDR3 is 13 residues long. Germline assignment: CDR1 MNHEY and CDR2 SMNVEV (reference sequence). The J segment lost 13 bases and the V segment lost 7 bases, leaving 13 bases of the junction unmatched. The CDR3 reads CASTTNGGSTQFF. The CDR3 coding sequence is TGTGCCAGCACCACAAACGGGGGGTCCACCCAGTTCTTC.

The chain uses TRBV27 and TRBJ2-5; no clear D gene. The tail of the sequence fits TRBJ2-7 better, so the J call may be wrong. The CDR3 extends over 14 amino acids. The germline gives CDR1 MNHEY, CDR2 SMNVEV (reference sequence). The CDR3: CASASGGWSYEQYF. CDR3 coding DNA: TGTGCCAGCGCCTCTGGCGGCTGGTCCTACGAGCAGTACTTC.

V and J are TRBV7-2 and TRBJ2-7; 10 nucleotides agree with TRBD1. V trimming: 5 bases; J trimming: 6 bases; junction bases outside the gene matches: 13. Germline CDR1 SGHTA, CDR2 FQGNSA. The CDR3 is 16 amino acids. The CDR3 bases are TGTGCCAGCAGCCCTAGGGCGGGGGGACAGGGGAGCGAGCAGTACTTC. This codes for CASSPRAGGQGSEQYF.

V is TRBV6-1 and J is TRBJ1-5, with 7 bases fitting TRBD1. Germline CDR1 MNHNS, CDR2 SASEGT. V dropped 4 bases and J dropped 7; count of bases not matched to a gene: 4. This CDR3 has 13 amino acids. The CDR3 coding sequence is TGTGCCAGCAGTGTCCGACAGGGCCAGCCCCAGCATTTT. It yields the protein CASSVRQGQPQHF.

The rearrangement joins TRBV13 to TRBJ1-1, with 9 bases aligning to TRBD1. J lost 5 bases, V lost 4 bases, and 14 bases had no gene match. CDR1 and CDR2 from the germline V gene are PRHDT and FYEKMQ (reference sequence). The CDR3 covers 17 residues. CDR3 bases: TGTGCCAGCAGCTGGACGGGACAGGGCAATACTAGGACTGAAGCTTTCTTT. Amino acid sequence: CASSWTGQGNTRTEAFF. The variable domain in full, completed from reference TRBV13 and TRBJ1-1, reads AAGVIQSPRHLIKEKRETATLKCYPIPRHDTVYWYQQGPGQDPQFLISFYEKMQSDKGSIPDRFSAQQFSDYHSELNMSSLELGDSALYFCASSWTGQGNTRTEAFFGQGTRLTVV.

The rearrangement joins TRBV19 to TRBJ2-3; the D gene is possibly TRBD1 (6 bases). V was clipped by 4 bases and J by 2 bases, with 13 bases between them. This CDR3 has 15 amino acids. CDR1 and CDR2 from the germline V gene are LNHDA and SQIVND (reference sequence). The CDR3, as DNA: TGTGCCAGTAGTACATACAGGGAAACCACAGATACGCAGTATTTT. This sequence encodes CASSTYRETTDTQYF.

V and J are TRBV7-9 and TRBJ2-7; TRBD1 matches at 10 bases. Germline CDR1 is SEHNR and CDR2 is FQNEAQ (reference sequence). This CDR3 contains 14 residues. J lost 5 bases, V lost 3 bases, and 4 bases had no gene match. The CDR3 DNA reads as TGTGCCAGCAGCTTGACAGGGGGCTCAGACGAGCAGTACTTC. Amino acids: CASSLTGGSDEQYF.

The chain is built from TRBV19 and TRBJ2-3; D possibly corresponds to TRBD1 (6 bases). The V gene lost 6 bases and the J gene lost 0 bases, with 10 bases spanning the gap. CDR1 is LNHDA, CDR2 SQIVND, per germline (reference sequence). This CDR3 comprises 14 residues. CDR3 protein: CASSPDRSTDTQYF. The CDR3 bases are TGTGCCAGTAGCCCCGACAGGAGCACAGATACGCAGTATTTT.

With respect to this clone: An end of the junction differs from the germline gene, which may be a read error. This chain joins TRBV28 and TRBJ2-7; D might be TRBD2 (6 bases). There are 15 residues in the CDR3. Germline V CDR1 and CDR2: MDHEN, SYDVKM. The CDR3 is CASSPTGGTSYERYF. The CDR3 DNA reads TGTGCCAGCAGCCCCACTGGCGGGACCTCCTACGAGCGGTACTTC.

The J gene is TRBJ1-2, the V gene TRBV7-2; TRBD1 aligns across 11 bases. This CDR3 has 14 amino acids. The ends lost 5 bases at V and 5 bases at J; junction bases unmatched: 4. CDR1 is SGHTA, CDR2 FQGNSA, per germline. The CDR3 sequence is CASSGQGAGYGYTF. DNA for the CDR3: TGTGCCAGCAGCGGACAGGGGGCTGGGTATGGCTACACCTTC. Complete variable domain (other parts from reference TRBV7-2 and TRBJ1-2): GAGVSQSPSNKVTEKGKDVELRCDPISGHTALYWYRQSLGQGLEFLIYFQGNSAPDKSGLPSDRFSAERTGGSVSTLTIQRTQQEDSAVYLCASSGQGAGYGYTFGSGTRLTVV.

This chain uses TRBV19 with TRBJ2-3, with 8 bases matching TRBD2. Losses at the gene ends were 5 bases for V and 1 base for J; bases not matched to a gene: 11. Germline V gives CDR1 LNHDA, CDR2 SQIVND (reference sequence). The length of the CDR3 is 17 residues. CDR3 DNA sequence: TGTGCCAGTAGTCCTCAACCCGAAGCGGGGGGCACAGATACGCAGTATTTT. Translated: CASSPQPEAGGTDTQYF.

J is TRBJ2-1 and V is TRBV9; 15 positions match TRBD2. From germline, CDR1 is SGDLS and CDR2 YYNGEE. Trimming at V came to 2 bases and at J to 8 bases, leaving 8 bases not matched to a gene. CDR3 size: 17 residues. The CDR3 here is CASSVGGLAGGRDEQFF. In DNA, the CDR3 is TGTGCCAGCAGCGTGGGGGGACTAGCGGGAGGTAGGGATGAGCAGTTCTTC.